This is a list of T cell receptor beta chains from one sample in a study of cytomegalovirus exposure and HLA in healthy donors. This table comes from immunoSEQ multiplex PCR, and its TCRdb copy is limited to in-frame clones, with some not included. This table holds about 200,000 clones, 65% to 90% found once. Sequenced input: PBMCs. All receptors derive from a girl between 10 and 17 years old in good health and CMV-seronegative. Both conserved end residues are part of each CDR3. D genes are given only for firm matches. Some rows mark clone size as missing; the rest say once, few, many or name a class of expanded clone.

cdr3_nt	cdr3_aa	v_call	clone_size	j_call	d_call
TGTGCCAGCAGCTTAAACGGGTTCTCTGGAAACACCATATATTTT	CASSLNGFSGNTIYF	TRBV6-5	.	TRBJ1-3	.
TGTGCCAGCAGCTCATGGACAGGGAGGTTTCGTAGGGGAGGGGAGACCCAGTACTTC	CASSSWTGRFRRGGETQYF	TRBV7-6	.	TRBJ2-5	.
TGTGCCAGCAGCTTTTCGGGACAGGTTATTAATGAGCAGTTCTTC	CASSFSGQVINEQFF	TRBV11-1	.	TRBJ2-1	TRBD1
TGTGCCAGCATTTGGGGGCCGCGGACCGGGGAGCTGTTTTTT	CASIWGPRTGELFF	TRBV28	.	TRBJ2-2	.
TGTGCCAGCAGTTTTATCGACAGGGGTTATGAGCAGTTCTTC	CASSFIDRGYEQFF	TRBV27	.	TRBJ2-1	TRBD1
TGTGCCAGCAGGATAGGACAGGGGACCTACGAGCAGTACTTC	CASRIGQGTYEQYF	TRBV6-1	few	TRBJ2-7	TRBD1
TGCGCCATCGCCCCGTCCTATAATGAAAAACTGTTTTTT	CAIAPSYNEKLFF	TRBV10-2	.	TRBJ1-4	.
TGTGCCAGCAGCCAAGGGGTTATGATTGGCACTGAAGCTTTCTTT	CASSQGVMIGTEAFF	TRBV13	.	TRBJ1-1	.
TGTGCCAGCAGCAGCCAAGGGGGAGAAAAACTGTTTTTT	CASSSQGGEKLFF	TRBV5-5	.	TRBJ1-4	.
TGTGCCAGCAGCTTAGAGTCTGCAGGCCTCGCAGCCAAAAACATTCAGTACTTC	CASSLESAGLAAKNIQYF	TRBV7-6	.	TRBJ2-4	.
TGTGCCAGTAGGACAGGAGATACATACACAGATACGCAGTATTTT	CASRTGDTYTDTQYF	TRBV19	.	TRBJ2-3	.
TGTGCCAGCAGCTTATCAGGGGGCACTGAAGCTTTCTTT	CASSLSGGTEAFF	TRBV7-3	.	TRBJ1-1	TRBD1
TGTGCCAGCAGCTTTACTAGCGGGGGGCGGGATGAGCAGTTCTTC	CASSFTSGGRDEQFF	TRBV5-6	.	TRBJ2-1	TRBD2
TGCGCCAGCAGCTTGGGGGGCAGGGTGAACACTGAAGCTTTCTTT	CASSLGGRVNTEAFF	TRBV5-1	few	TRBJ1-1	.
TGTGCCAGCTCACTAGGTCTTCGCGGGAGCATGGATACGCAGTATTTT	CASSLGLRGSMDTQYF	TRBV18	.	TRBJ2-3	TRBD2
TGTGCCAGCAGCGATGACGGGGGGGGGAACACTGAAGCTTTCTTT	CASSDDGGGNTEAFF	TRBV9	.	TRBJ1-1	.
TGTGCCACCAGCAGAGGGGGGGTGGTAAGGAGTCACAATGAGCAGTTCTTC	CATSRGGVVRSHNEQFF	TRBV15	.	TRBJ2-1	.
TGCGCCAGCAGCTCAGATCCGGGGTTGTCCTACGAGCAGTACTTC	CASSSDPGLSYEQYF	TRBV5-1	.	TRBJ2-7	.
TGTGCCAGCAATGCCCCCCTCCTCAGTGAGCAGTTCTTC	CASNAPLLSEQFF	TRBV2	.	TRBJ2-1	.
TGTGCCAGTAGTGATAGTTGGGGCCGTAACACTGAAGCTTTCTTT	CASSDSWGRNTEAFF	TRBV19	.	TRBJ1-1	.
TGTGCCAGCAGCCGCAGCCTTGGGAGTCCCAATGAGCAGTTCTTC	CASSRSLGSPNEQFF	TRBV7-2	.	TRBJ2-1	.